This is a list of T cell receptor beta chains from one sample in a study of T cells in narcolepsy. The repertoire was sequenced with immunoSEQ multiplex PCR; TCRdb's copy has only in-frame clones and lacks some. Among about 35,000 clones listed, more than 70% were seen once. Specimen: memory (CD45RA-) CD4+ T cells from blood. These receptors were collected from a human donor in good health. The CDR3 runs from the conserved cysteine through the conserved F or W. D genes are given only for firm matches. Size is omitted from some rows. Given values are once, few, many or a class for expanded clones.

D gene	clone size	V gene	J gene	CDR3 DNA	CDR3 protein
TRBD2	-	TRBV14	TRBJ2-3	TGTGCCAGCAGCCAAGAAAAGGGACTAGGCACAGATACGCAGTATTTT	CASSQEKGLGTDTQYF
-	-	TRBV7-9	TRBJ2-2	TGTGCCAGCAGCGCCAGGGGTACCGGGGAGCTGTTTTTT	CASSARGTGELFF
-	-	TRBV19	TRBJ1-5	TGTGCCAGTACCTCAAACGGCGGGGGGGCGCCTCTTCAGCCCCAGCATTTT	CASTSNGGGAPLQPQHF
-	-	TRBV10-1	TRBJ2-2	TGCGCCAGCAGTGCTACACCCACCGGGGAGCTGTTTTTT	CASSATPTGELFF
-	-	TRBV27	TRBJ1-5	TGTGCCAGCAGTTTAACGGGTTGGGAGCCCCAGCATTTT	CASSLTGWEPQHF
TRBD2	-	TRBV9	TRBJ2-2	TGTGCCAGCAGCGCTGAACTAGCGGGGGACGCCGGGGAGCTGTTTTTT	CASSAELAGDAGELFF
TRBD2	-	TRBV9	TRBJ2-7	TGTGCCAGCAGCCCCCAACTAGCGGGAGTCCACGGGCAGTACTTC	CASSPQLAGVHGQYF
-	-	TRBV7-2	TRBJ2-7	TGTGCCAGCAGCTTAGTTTTGGGGACTTATACCGAGCAGTACTTC	CASSLVLGTYTEQYF
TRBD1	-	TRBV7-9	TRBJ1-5	TGTGCCAGCAGCTTAGACAGGGGGCAAGGTCAGCCCCAGCATTTT	CASSLDRGQGQPQHF
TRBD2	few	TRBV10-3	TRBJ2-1	TGTGCCATCAGTGAGTCTGCCAGCGGGGGGGGTTATGAGCAGTTCTTC	CAISESASGGGYEQFF
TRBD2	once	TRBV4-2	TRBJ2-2	TGTGCCAGCAGCCAAGAAGGGCTAGCGGGAAGAATCGGGGAGCTGTTTTTT	CASSQEGLAGRIGELFF
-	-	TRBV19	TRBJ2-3	TGTGCCAGTAGTATTGGTAAGGGGGGCACAGATACGCAGTATTTT	CASSIGKGGTDTQYF
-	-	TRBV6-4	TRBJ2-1	TGTGCCAGCAGACGGGACCCCAGGGACAATGAGCAGTTCTTC	CASRRDPRDNEQFF
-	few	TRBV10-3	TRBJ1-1	TGTGCCATTTTGCGAGCACTGAACACTGAAGCTTTCTTT	CAILRALNTEAFF
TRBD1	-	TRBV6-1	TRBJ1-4	TGTGCCAGCGGACAGGGGGGTAGGAGTGAAAAACTGTTTTTT	CASGQGGRSEKLFF
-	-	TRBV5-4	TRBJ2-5	TGTGCCAGCAGCCTCCAAGAGACCCAGTACTTC	CASSLQETQYF
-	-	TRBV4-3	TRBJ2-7	TGCGCCAGCAGCCAGAATGCGGGGGAGCAGTACTTC	CASSQNAGEQYF
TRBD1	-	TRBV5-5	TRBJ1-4	TGTGCCAGCAGCCGTGGACAGGGCACTAATGAAAAACTGTTTTTT	CASSRGQGTNEKLFF
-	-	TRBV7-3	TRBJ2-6	TGTGCCAGCAGTGTTCCTGGGGCCAACGTCCTGACTTTC	CASSVPGANVLTF
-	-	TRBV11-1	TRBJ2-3	TGTGCCAGCAGCTTAGTTGGCAGTGGAGCAGATACGCAGTATTTT	CASSLVGSGADTQYF
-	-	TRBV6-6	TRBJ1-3	TGTGCCAGCAGTTACTCCATAGGCCCAGGAAACACCATATATTTT	CASSYSIGPGNTIYF
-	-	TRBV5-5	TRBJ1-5	TGTGCCAGCACCCTGGAGGGCAGCTTTAGCAATCAGCCCCAGCATTTT	CASTLEGSFSNQPQHF
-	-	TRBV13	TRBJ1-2	TGTGCCAGCAGCTCCAATGTTAAGGGGGGTGGCTACACCTTC	CASSSNVKGGGYTF
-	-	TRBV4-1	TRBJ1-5	TGCGCCAGCAGCCAAGGGCAGGGGTCGGGCAATCAGCCCCAGCATTTT	CASSQGQGSGNQPQHF
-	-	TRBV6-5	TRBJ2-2	TGTGCCAGCAGTGCAGGAGTTGGGATCGGGGAGCTGTTTTTT	CASSAGVGIGELFF
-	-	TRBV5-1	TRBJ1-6	TGCGCCAGCAGCTTGAGGGAACAACGATTTAGCTCCTATAATTCACCCCTCCACTTT	CASSLREQRFSSYNSPLHF
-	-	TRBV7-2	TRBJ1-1	TGTGCCAGCAGCCCGGGACCGGGTGGGGGGACTGAAGCTTTCTTT	CASSPGPGGGTEAFF
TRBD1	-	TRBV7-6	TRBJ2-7	TGTGCCAGCAGCCCAAACAGGGGGCCCTACGAGCAGTACTTC	CASSPNRGPYEQYF
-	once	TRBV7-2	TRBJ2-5	TGTGCCAGCAGCTTAGCGAGTTCAGGGAGGGAGACCCAGTACTTC	CASSLASSGRETQYF
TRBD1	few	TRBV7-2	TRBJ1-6	TGTGCCAGCAGCTTAGGGGACAGGGTCTCACCCCTCCACTTT	CASSLGDRVSPLHF
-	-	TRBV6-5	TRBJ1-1	TGTGCCAGCAGTTACGGGACTGAAGCTTTCTTT	CASSYGTEAFF
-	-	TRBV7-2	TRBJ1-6	TGTGCCAGCAGCTTAGCATCGGGGGAGGCTTCACCCCTCCACTTT	CASSLASGEASPLHF
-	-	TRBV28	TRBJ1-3	TGTGCCAGCAGTTTCCCCCTAACAGCCGGTAGCACCATATATTTT	CASSFPLTAGSTIYF
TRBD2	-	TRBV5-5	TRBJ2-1	TGTGCCAGCAGCCTCGGGGGGCGGGAGGTCAATGAGCAGTTCTTC	CASSLGGREVNEQFF
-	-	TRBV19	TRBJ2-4	TGTGCCAGTAGTGCACCGGGACGGAAAAACATTCAGTACTTC	CASSAPGRKNIQYF
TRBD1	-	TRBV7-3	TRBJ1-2	TGTGCCAGCAGCTTGACAGGAGGGGGCAACGATGACTACACCTTC	CASSLTGGGNDDYTF
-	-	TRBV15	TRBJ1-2	TGTGCCACCAGCAGAGATACCCCGGGACTCATCCTCTATGGCTACACCTTC	CATSRDTPGLILYGYTF
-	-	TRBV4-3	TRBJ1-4	TGCGCCAGCAGCCAGGACTTAAATGAAAAACTGTTTTTT	CASSQDLNEKLFF
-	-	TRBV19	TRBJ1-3	TGTGCCAGTAGTATATCAGGGTTACTAAGAAACACCATATATTTT	CASSISGLLRNTIYF
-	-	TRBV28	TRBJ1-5	TGTGCCAGCAGTTTGGTAGGGGGCAATCAGCCCCAGCATTTT	CASSLVGGNQPQHF
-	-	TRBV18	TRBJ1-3	TGTGCCAGCTCACCTAAGGACAGTGGAAACACCATATATTTT	CASSPKDSGNTIYF
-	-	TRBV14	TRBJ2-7	TGTGCCAGCAGCCAAGAAATAGGCTACGAGCAGTACTTC	CASSQEIGYEQYF
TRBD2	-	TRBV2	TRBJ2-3	TGTGCCAGCAGTACTAGCGGGCACAGCACAGATACGCAGTATTTT	CASSTSGHSTDTQYF
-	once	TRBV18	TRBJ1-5	TGTGCCAGCTCACCCGGACAGAATCAGCCCCAGCATTTT	CASSPGQNQPQHF
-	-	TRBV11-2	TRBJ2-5	TGTGCCAGCAGCTTAGCCCTACGGGAGACCCAGTACTTC	CASSLALRETQYF
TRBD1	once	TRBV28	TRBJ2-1	TGTGCCAGCAGTTTAGGGGACAGCTACAATGAGCAGTTCTTC	CASSLGDSYNEQFF
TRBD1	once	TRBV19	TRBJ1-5	TGTGCCAGTAGTATGAGGACAGGGGGGGGATATAGCAATCAGCCCCAGCATTTT	CASSMRTGGGYSNQPQHF
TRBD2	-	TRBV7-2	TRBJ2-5	TGTGCCAGCAGCTTAGATCGGACTAGTAAAGCTTCCCAGTACTTC	CASSLDRTSKASQYF
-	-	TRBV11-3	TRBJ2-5	TGTGCCAGCAGCTCACGCCAGGGGCTAGCGGAGACCCAGTACTTC	CASSSRQGLAETQYF
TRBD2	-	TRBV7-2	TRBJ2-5	TGTGCCAGCAGCCCCACTAGCGGGGGGGGAGGAAAGACCCAGTACTTC	CASSPTSGGGGKTQYF
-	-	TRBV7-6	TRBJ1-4	TGTGCCAGCAGTCGATGGCGCGAAAAACTGTTTTTT	CASSRWREKLFF
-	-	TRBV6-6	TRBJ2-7	TGTGCCAGCAGTTACTCGCAATTTGGGACCGAGCAGTACTTC	CASSYSQFGTEQYF
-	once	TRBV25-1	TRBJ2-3	TGTGCCAGCAGTGAAGTGGGGTCAATAGATACGCAGTATTTT	CASSEVGSIDTQYF
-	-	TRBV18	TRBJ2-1	TGTGCCAGCTCACCCCCTTTAGCCCCCGGGAATGAGCAGTTCTTC	CASSPPLAPGNEQFF